These T cell receptor beta chains were read from a single sample in a study of control samples from healthy donors and cancer patients. Profiled with immunoSEQ multiplex PCR; TCRdb holds only in-frame clones, not every one. The data hold about 200,000 clones, with around 90% observed a single time. Source material: blood. These receptor sequences come from a man aged 30-40 years in good health. The CDR3 runs from the conserved cysteine through the conserved F or W. D genes are given only for firm matches. Expanded clones are given a class, and other clones once, few, many or no size at all.

abundance: .
d_gene: .
v_gene: TRBV19
j_gene: TRBJ1-1
CDR3nt: TGTGCCAGTAGTATAGGAGTGGGGCCCCGTATGGGGGAAGCTTTCTTT
CDR3aa: CASSIGVGPRMGEAFF

abundance: .
d_gene: .
v_gene: TRBV5-1
j_gene: TRBJ1-3
CDR3nt: TGCGCCAGCAGCTTGATCTCGGCAGGGGTCTCTGGAAACACCATATATTTT
CDR3aa: CASSLISAGVSGNTIYF

abundance: .
d_gene: TRBD1
v_gene: TRBV4-2
j_gene: TRBJ1-3
CDR3nt: TGTGCCAGCAGCCAAGCTGACAGGGTGGGTAACACCATATATTTT
CDR3aa: CASSQADRVGNTIYF

abundance: .
d_gene: .
v_gene: TRBV11-3
j_gene: TRBJ2-1
CDR3nt: TGTGCCAGCAGCTTGGGTTCCTCCTACAATGAGCAGTTCTTC
CDR3aa: CASSLGSSYNEQFF

abundance: .
d_gene: .
v_gene: TRBV19
j_gene: TRBJ1-5
CDR3nt: TGTGCCAGTAGTATGGCGGGTTGGGATCAGCCCCAGCATTTT
CDR3aa: CASSMAGWDQPQHF

abundance: .
d_gene: .
v_gene: TRBV7-2
j_gene: TRBJ1-1
CDR3nt: TGTGCCAGCAGCTTGAGGGGGGCGAACACTGAAGCTTTCTTT
CDR3aa: CASSLRGANTEAFF

abundance: .
d_gene: .
v_gene: TRBV6-6
j_gene: TRBJ1-1
CDR3nt: TGTGCCAGCAGTTATAGGGCAGACACTGAAGCTTTCTTT
CDR3aa: CASSYRADTEAFF

abundance: .
d_gene: .
v_gene: TRBV27
j_gene: TRBJ1-4
CDR3nt: TGTGCCAGCAGTATAAGACAGAATGAAAAACTGTTTTTT
CDR3aa: CASSIRQNEKLFF

abundance: .
d_gene: .
v_gene: TRBV6-6
j_gene: TRBJ1-3
CDR3nt: TGTGCCAGCAGATCCAGTGGAGCTGGAAACACCATATATTTT
CDR3aa: CASRSSGAGNTIYF

abundance: .
d_gene: .
v_gene: TRBV3-1/TRBV3-2
j_gene: TRBJ2-6
CDR3nt: TGTGCCAGCAGCCAAGATCAAAGGGTGTTTGCCAACGTCCTGACTTTC
CDR3aa: CASSQDQRVFANVLTF

abundance: .
d_gene: TRBD1
v_gene: TRBV9
j_gene: TRBJ1-6
CDR3nt: TGTGCCAGCAGCGTAAGCGGGACAGTTAATTCACCCCTCCACTTT
CDR3aa: CASSVSGTVNSPLHF

abundance: few
d_gene: TRBD1
v_gene: TRBV10-3
j_gene: TRBJ2-7
CDR3nt: TGTGCCATCAGTGTGTCGGACAGGGGATCCGAGCAGTACTTC
CDR3aa: CAISVSDRGSEQYF

abundance: .
d_gene: .
v_gene: TRBV6-6
j_gene: TRBJ1-6
CDR3nt: TGTGCCAGCAGGGAGACGACTAATTCACCCCTCCACTTT
CDR3aa: CASRETTNSPLHF

abundance: .
d_gene: .
v_gene: TRBV2
j_gene: TRBJ1-4
CDR3nt: TGTGCCAGCAGTGATGAGGGGGAGGAACTAACTAATGAAAAACTGTTTTTT
CDR3aa: CASSDEGEELTNEKLFF

abundance: .
d_gene: .
v_gene: TRBV6-1
j_gene: TRBJ2-3
CDR3nt: TGTGCCAGCAGTGAGCAGGCGAGCCGAGTCCCGTATTTT
CDR3aa: CASSEQASRVPYF

abundance: .
d_gene: TRBD1
v_gene: TRBV11-2
j_gene: TRBJ2-7
CDR3nt: TGTGCCAGCAGCGCCCTCGATAGGTGGGACAGGGGTTTGGTCGAGCAGTACTTC
CDR3aa: CASSALDRWDRGLVEQYF

abundance: .
d_gene: .
v_gene: TRBV20-1
j_gene: TRBJ1-1
CDR3nt: TGCAGTGCCTCTGTGGTGGGGAGGGCTTTCTTT
CDR3aa: CSASVVGRAFF

abundance: once
d_gene: .
v_gene: TRBV4-1
j_gene: TRBJ1-2
CDR3nt: TGCGCCAGCAGCCAAGCTGCGGGACCTCGGGACGGCTACACCTTC
CDR3aa: CASSQAAGPRDGYTF

abundance: .
d_gene: TRBD1
v_gene: TRBV2
j_gene: TRBJ1-5
CDR3nt: TGTGCCAGCACCGAAAAGGACAGGGCCGGAGGCAATCAGCCCCAGCATTTT
CDR3aa: CASTEKDRAGGNQPQHF

abundance: .
d_gene: TRBD1
v_gene: TRBV2
j_gene: TRBJ1-5
CDR3nt: TGTGCCAGCAGTGCCATGGGACAGAACAATCAGCCCCAGCATTTT
CDR3aa: CASSAMGQNNQPQHF

abundance: .
d_gene: .
v_gene: TRBV6-5
j_gene: TRBJ1-2
CDR3nt: TGTGCCAGCAAGCCGACAAAGACCTATGGCTACACCTTC
CDR3aa: CASKPTKTYGYTF

abundance: .
d_gene: TRBD1
v_gene: TRBV4-1
j_gene: TRBJ1-5
CDR3nt: TGCGCCAGCAGCCAAGAGGGGCCCGGGACAGTAATGAATCAGCCCCAGCATTTT
CDR3aa: CASSQEGPGTVMNQPQHF

abundance: few
d_gene: TRBD2
v_gene: TRBV7-9
j_gene: TRBJ2-5
CDR3nt: TGTGCCAGCAGCTCAAGCGGGGGGGAAGAGACCCAGTACTTC
CDR3aa: CASSSSGGEETQYF

abundance: few
d_gene: .
v_gene: TRBV2
j_gene: TRBJ1-1
CDR3nt: TGTGCCAGCAGGGCTAGGCAGACGACAGGCGTAGAGACTGAAGCTTTCTTT
CDR3aa: CASRARQTTGVETEAFF

abundance: .
d_gene: TRBD1
v_gene: TRBV7-9
j_gene: TRBJ2-2
CDR3nt: TGTGCCAGCAGCCCGACCCGCCCGGGACAGTTCACCGGGGAGCTGTTTTTT
CDR3aa: CASSPTRPGQFTGELFF

abundance: .
d_gene: .
v_gene: TRBV5-6
j_gene: TRBJ1-5
CDR3nt: TGTGCCAGCAGCTTGTATTCCGGGGGCAATCAGCCCCAGCATTTT
CDR3aa: CASSLYSGGNQPQHF

abundance: .
d_gene: .
v_gene: TRBV3-1/TRBV3-2
j_gene: TRBJ2-7
CDR3nt: TGTGCCAGCAGCCCTACGATCTGGCGTGGGGAGCAGTACTTC
CDR3aa: CASSPTIWRGEQYF